This entry lists 5 T cell receptor beta chains sequenced from one sample in a study of CD8 T cells in Susac syndrome. With random hexamers, roughly 0.45 to 1 ug RNA was reverse transcribed. TCRdb independently ran MiXCR on the immunoSEQ multiplex PCR reads; one entry per CDR3 protein. Of over 95,000 distinct CDR3 sequences listed, under 95% are singletons. The sequenced sample was CD8+ T cells from PBMCs. These TCRs come from a human donor in good health.

Notes on this clonotype: A read error may account for a junction end that differs from germline. The chain couples TRBV7-7 to TRBJ2-7; 8 bases are shared with TRBD2. Germline CDR1 is SSHAT and CDR2 is FNYEAQ (reference sequence). This CDR3 is built from 14 residues. The CDR3 region is CASSPGRGTYEQYF. In DNA, the CDR3 is TGTGCTAGCAGCCCCGGGAGGGGCACCTACGAGCAGTACTTC.

The rearrangement joins TRBV20-1 to TRBJ1-1; no firm D call. Germline V lookup: CDR1 DFQATT, CDR2 SNEGSKA (reference sequence). V lost 6 bases to trimming and J lost 0 bases, with 14 bases between them. The CDR3 runs to 14 residues. For the CDR3, the DNA is TGCAGTGCCCCTGACACCTTCATGAACACTGAAGCTTTCTTT. Its translation is CSAPDTFMNTEAFF.

The chain has TRBV3-1 and TRBJ1-2; no definite D call. From germline, CDR1 is LGHDT and CDR2 YNNKEL (reference sequence). Trimming took off 7 bases at V and 3 bases at J, with 12 bases between the two ends. CDR3 length equals 13 residues. Here the CDR3 DNA reads TGTGCCAGCAAAAACCTGGGATACTATGGCTACACCTTC. Translating it yields CASKNLGYYGYTF. Filled out from reference TRBV3-1 and TRBJ1-2, the complete variable domain reads DTAVSQTPKYLVTQMGNDKSIKCEQNLGHDTMYWYKQDSKKFLKIMFSYNNKELIINETVPNRFSPKSPDKAHLNLHINSLELGDSAVYFCASKNLGYYGYTFGSGTRLTVV.

The J gene is TRBJ2-2, the V gene TRBV13, with 11 bases lining up with TRBD2. The CDR3 is 16 residues long. V shed 5 bases and J 5 bases; nucleotides not matched to a gene: 7. Per germline, CDR1 PRHDT and CDR2 FYEKMQ (reference sequence). For the CDR3, the DNA is TGTGCCAGCAGCCCGCTTAGCGGGAGGGCGACCGGGGAGCTGTTTTTT. It translates to CASSPLSGRATGELFF. The full variable domain, in which reference TRBV13 and TRBJ2-2 provide the parts outside the CDR3, is AAGVIQSPRHLIKEKRETATLKCYPIPRHDTVYWYQQGPGQDPQFLISFYEKMQSDKGSIPDRFSAQQFSDYHSELNMSSLELGDSALYFCASSPLSGRATGELFFGEGSRLTVL.

The gene calls are TRBV29-1 and TRBJ2-2, with a possible D match to TRBD2 (6 bases). CDR3 length: 16 residues. Germline V lookup: CDR1 SQVTM, CDR2 ANQGSEA. V lost 8 bases to trimming and J lost 0 bases, with 19 bases between them. CDR3 sequence reads: CSHMVAGRPNTGELFF. The CDR3 DNA follows: TGCAGCCATATGGTGGCGGGGCGCCCGAACACCGGGGAGCTGTTTTTT.